This entry lists 7 T cell receptor beta chains sequenced from one sample in a study of blood T cell repertoires in COVID-19. Produced via immunoSEQ multiplex PCR; TCRdb's table is partial and in-frame only. The sample holds under 90,000 clones; over 70% are singletons and the top ten take more than 5%. The sample consisted of peripheral blood. These receptors all come from a man in his fifties or sixties with active or convalescent COVID-19.

This clone was found once. The chain carries TRBV30 and TRBJ2-3; TRBD2 matches 9 bases. V gave up 5 bases and J gave up 1 base; unmatched junction bases: 4. The CDR3 has 14 amino acids. CDR1 and CDR2 (germline): GTSNPN, SVGIG (reference sequence). The CDR3: CAWDAGGRTDTQYF. DNA for the CDR3: TGTGCCTGGGACGCGGGGGGGCGCACAGATACGCAGTATTTT.

This clone is labeled medium-sized. The chain joins TRBV5-1 to TRBJ2-7; no clear D. V was cut by 0 bases and J by 6 bases, with 10 bases left in between. Germline assignment: CDR1 SGHRS and CDR2 YFSETQ. The CDR3 is 13 amino acids. The CDR3 DNA sequence: TGCGCCAGCAGCTTGGTCTTATCGGGCGAGCAGTACTTC. It encodes CASSLVLSGEQYF.

The table lists this clone with a few counts. The gene calls are TRBV29-1 and TRBJ1-2, with unresolved D. The CDR3 is 11 residues long. CDR1 and CDR2 (germline): SQVTM, ANQGSEA. The germline V and J ends were trimmed by 8 bases and 6 bases, with 13 bases remaining between them. CDR3 protein: CSTDGRDGYTF. The CDR3 nucleotides read TGCAGCACCGACGGGCGGGATGGCTACACCTTC.

The chain links TRBV9 to TRBJ2-3; D gene ambiguous. Germline V CDR1 and CDR2: SGDLS, YYNGEE. Trimming took 4 bases from V and 0 from J, leaving 12 bases between them. The CDR3 runs 15 residues. The CDR3 sequence: CASSPRPASTDTQYF. The CDR3 nucleotides read TGTGCCAGCAGCCCCAGGCCAGCTAGCACAGATACGCAGTATTTT.

The chain has TRBV7-9 and TRBJ1-4; 8 positions agree with TRBD1. Trimming at V came to 5 bases and at J to 8 bases, leaving 7 bases not matched to a gene. Germline V gene data show CDR1 as SEHNR and CDR2 as FQNEAQ (reference sequence). There are 14 residues in the CDR3. CDR3 nucleotides: TGTGCCAGCAGCCCAGGACAGGGAGGGGAAAAACTGTTTTTT. Its protein is CASSPGQGGEKLFF.

The V gene is TRBV5-8, the J gene TRBJ1-5, with a weak D call TRBD1 (6 bases). Germline V gene sequence: CDR1 SGHTS, CDR2 YDEGEE. This CDR3 has 15 amino acids. V was trimmed by 0 bases and J by 4 bases, leaving 11 bases between them. The CDR3 loop reads CASSLGQVENQPQHF. The CDR3 DNA sequence: TGTGCCAGCAGCTTGGGACAGGTTGAAAATCAGCCCCAGCATTTT.

The J gene is TRBJ2-6, the V gene TRBV11-2, with D unresolved. From germline, CDR1 is SGHAT and CDR2 FQNNGV. The germline V and J ends were trimmed by 7 bases and 4 bases, with 11 bases remaining between them. CDR3 length equals 14 residues. CDR3 loop: CASKLWPGANVLTF. As DNA, the CDR3 is TGTGCCAGCAAACTATGGCCGGGGGCCAACGTCCTGACTTTC. Full variable domain (outside the CDR3, taken from reference TRBV11-2 and TRBJ2-6): EAGVAQSPRYKIIEKRQSVAFWCNPISGHATLYWYQQILGQGPKLLIQFQNNGVVDDSQLPKDRFSAERLKGVDSTLKIQPAKLEDSAVYLCASKLWPGANVLTFGAGSRLTVL.